At least ten counts were recorded for the clone carrying this T cell receptor beta chain. Antigen: not known. These data belong to a study of T-cell reconstitution after alpha-beta-depleted transplantation in children. Study outcomes and limitations: One year after transplant, T-cell counts and diversity came mostly from newly produced T cells. Reports say that about two months after transplant, the alpha-beta T cells came out of several hundred graft clones that had expanded.

Library preparation (for TCRbeta) was performed with unique molecular identifiers. Each CDR3 protein is one row after TCRdb ran MiXCR on the PCR reads. The sample has hundreds of thousands of distinct CDR3 sequences, 13% seen once. The sample here was PBMCs, taken before TCRalphabeta/CD19-depleted stem cell transplant. This receptor was obtained from a girl under 10 years old with congenital amegakaryocytic thrombocytopenia, due to receive a stem cell transplant.

The CDR3: CASSLEDRGYTQYF. In DNA form, the CDR3 reads TGTGCCAGCAGCTTAGAGGACAGGGGCTATACGCAGTATTTT. The chain joins TRBV7-9 to TRBJ2-3; 9 bases fit TRBD1. V shed 1 base, J shed 7 bases, and the junction held 3 bases outside the gene matches. The CDR3 is 14 amino acids. Germline V lookup: CDR1 SEHNR, CDR2 FQNEAQ (reference sequence). The variable domain in full, completed from reference TRBV7-9 and TRBJ2-3, reads DTGVSQNPRHKITKRGQNVTFRCDPISEHNRLYWYRQTLGQGPEFLTYFQNEAQLEKSRLLSDRFSAERPKGSFSTLEIQRTEQGDSAMYLCASSLEDRGYTQYFGPGTRLTVL.